These 19 T cell receptor beta chains originate from one sample sequenced in a study of cytomegalovirus exposure and HLA in healthy donors. This PCR relied on a set of 60 Vbeta primers and 13 Jbeta primers. Using immunoSEQ multiplex PCR, the repertoire was profiled, and TCRdb retains in-frame clones only, with some absent. This sample carries over 130,000 clones, roughly 66% of them seen once, and the ten largest clones take under 7.5%. The material sequenced was PBMCs. These receptors came from a woman aged 60 to 75 in good health and CMV-seronegative.

This clone was counted a few times. The chain employs TRBV5-6 and TRBJ1-1; D not resolved. This CDR3 contains 14 residues. Germline V gene data show CDR1 as SGHDT and CDR2 as YYEEEE. V was cut by 1 base and J by 5 bases, with 12 bases left in between. CDR3: CASSLMAQRTEAFF. CDR3 sequence (DNA): TGTGCCAGCAGCTTGATGGCACAGAGAACTGAAGCTTTCTTT. Full variable domain (rest looked up from reference TRBV5-6 and TRBJ1-1): DAGVTQSPTHLIKTRGQQVTLRCSPKSGHDTVSWYQQALGQGPQFIFQYYEEEERQRGNFPDRFSGHQFPNYSSELNVNALLLGDSALYLCASSLMAQRTEAFFGQGTRLTVV.

CDR3 region: CASSQELAGEYEQYF. CDR3 nucleotides: TGTGCCAGCAGCCAAGAGCTAGCGGGAGAGTACGAGCAGTACTTC. The rearrangement links TRBV4-2 to TRBJ2-7; the match to TRBD2 covers 10 bases. This CDR3 has 15 amino acids. J gave up 4 bases and V 0 bases, and 3 bases lay outside the gene matches. Germline V lookup: CDR1 LGHNA, CDR2 YNFKEQ.

The chain uses TRBV6-1 and TRBJ1-2, with D possibly TRBD1 on 5 matching bases. The CDR3 consists of 15 residues. Germline values: CDR1 MNHNS, CDR2 SASEGT. The V gene lost 1 base and the J gene lost 5 bases, with 14 bases spanning the gap. The CDR3 DNA reads as TGTGCCAGCAGTGAAGTAGGGAGGGGAGGGTATGGCTACACCTTC. Encoded protein: CASSEVGRGGYGYTF.

The chain is built from TRBV15 and TRBJ2-4, with 8 bases lining up with TRBD1. The junction had 7 bases not matched to a gene; V was cut back by 0 bases and J by 6 bases. Germline assignment: CDR1 LNHNV and CDR2 YYDKDF (reference sequence). This CDR3 has 16 residues. CDR3 amino acids: CATSRDQGARGNIQYF. CDR3 DNA sequence: TGTGCCACCAGCAGAGATCAGGGGGCCAGGGGAAACATTCAGTACTTC.

V usage is TRBV5-1 and J usage is TRBJ2-1; D remains unclear. The CDR3 sequence is 15 residues long. Germline V CDR1 and CDR2: SGHRS, YFSETQ. V lost 4 bases, J lost 2 bases, and 13 bases lay in between. DNA for the CDR3: TGCGCCAGCAGCGCCCAAGCCCCACCCTACAATGAGCAGTTCTTC. This gives the protein CASSAQAPPYNEQFF.

The V and J genes are TRBV5-3 and TRBJ2-5; D gene unclear. TRBV5-3 falls under the ORF class, with uncertain function. Trimming removed 5 bases from V and 7 bases from J, with 9 bases in between. The CDR3 length is 11 residues. The CDR3 is CARRTPWTQYF. In nucleotides, the CDR3 is TGTGCCAGAAGGACTCCGTGGACCCAGTACTTC.

The chain couples TRBV6-6 to TRBJ1-6; D gene uncertain. The CDR3 runs to 16 residues. Deletions cut 8 bases from V and 0 bases from J, with 14 bases between. CDR1 MNHNY and CDR2 SVGAGI come from the germline V gene (reference sequence). This CDR3 is CASGETASSYNSPLHF. DNA for the CDR3: TGTGCCAGCGGGGAGACCGCGAGCTCCTATAATTCACCCCTCCACTTT.

Only one count was recorded for this clone. The J gene is TRBJ2-1, the V gene TRBV28; possibly TRBD2 for D (6 bases). This CDR3 has 15 amino acids. Germline CDR1 reads MDHEN; CDR2 reads SYDVKM. Deletions cut 3 bases from V and 5 bases from J, with 14 bases between. The CDR3 region is CASSFSGGLHNEQFF. The CDR3, as DNA: TGTGCCAGCAGTTTTAGCGGAGGACTACACAATGAGCAGTTCTTC.

The chain recombines TRBV4-1 with TRBJ1-5; TRBD1 might be the D (6 bases). Germline lookup yields CDR1 MGHRA and CDR2 YSYEKL. The CDR3 length is 15 residues. Trimming took 1 base from V and 4 from J, leaving 11 bases between them. The CDR3: CASSQVWGQNQPQHF. The DNA for the CDR3 is TGCGCCAGCAGCCAAGTATGGGGGCAAAATCAGCCCCAGCATTTT.

This chain links TRBV10-3 with TRBJ2-3; TRBD2 matches 10 bases. The CDR3 runs to 16 residues. Germline loops: CDR1 ENHRY, CDR2 SYGVKD. With 3 bases clipped from V and 4 bases from J, the junction kept 7 bases outside the gene matches. CDR3 protein: CAISDSLAGAADTQYF. In nucleotides, the CDR3 is TGTGCCATCAGTGACTCTCTAGCGGGAGCGGCAGATACGCAGTATTTT.

The V call is TRBV9, the J call TRBJ1-1; possibly TRBD1 for D (5 bases). Germline assignment: CDR1 SGDLS and CDR2 YYNGEE. The V gene lost 2 bases and the J gene lost 3 bases, with 8 bases spanning the gap. This CDR3 region has 13 residues. The CDR3 sequence is CASSVTDYTEAFF. The CDR3 bases are TGTGCCAGCAGCGTGACAGACTACACTGAAGCTTTCTTT.

This clone was observed a few times. This chain uses TRBV14 with TRBJ2-2; possibly TRBD1 for D (5 bases). V lost 4 bases and J 9 bases, leaving 12 bases between the germline ends. The CDR3 is 13 residues long. CDR1 is SGHDN and CDR2 is FVKESK in the germline V gene. As DNA, the CDR3 is TGTGCCAGCAGCCCCTCAGGGCACCGGGAGCTGTTTTTT. Encoded protein: CASSPSGHRELFF.

There are a few counts of this clone. The chain couples TRBV28 to TRBJ2-3; TRBD2 aligns across 7 bases. The ends lost 11 bases at V and 3 bases at J; junction bases unmatched: 11. The CDR3 covers 14 residues. Germline CDR1 and CDR2: MDHEN and SYDVKM. The CDR3 nucleotides read TGTGCCGGGCGGGCGCACGGGGGGACAGATACGCAGTATTTT. It translates to CAGRAHGGTDTQYF.

The chain combines TRBV5-1 with TRBJ2-3, with 9 bases identical to TRBD1. The CDR3 runs to 13 residues. The V and J ends lost 4 bases and 5 bases, in that order; junction bases with no gene match: 2. Germline values: CDR1 SGHRS, CDR2 YFSETQ. The CDR3 spells CASSGTGLDTQYF. The CDR3 DNA reads TGCGCCAGCAGCGGGACAGGGTTAGATACGCAGTATTTT.

Comment on this clone: The sample holds other DNA sequences that translate to the same CDR3. The chain combines TRBV6-6 with TRBJ2-2; 10 positions match TRBD1. Germline CDR1 and CDR2: MNHNY and SVGAGI (reference sequence). Losses at the gene ends were 6 bases for V and 4 bases for J; bases not matched to a gene: 2. CDR3 size: 14 residues. In nucleotides, the CDR3 is TGTGCCAGCAGCCGGACAGGGGGCACCGGGGAGCTGTTTTTT. Translated, it gives CASSRTGGTGELFF.

This chain connects TRBV5-1 to TRBJ2-5; 11 positions match TRBD2. V was clipped by 0 bases and J by 1 base; unmatched bases: 14. Germline loops: CDR1 SGHRS, CDR2 YFSETQ. The CDR3 extends over 20 amino acids. This chain's CDR3 is CASSLAWTLTSGKLQETQYF. CDR3 in DNA: TGCGCCAGCAGCTTGGCCTGGACATTGACTAGCGGGAAGCTCCAAGAGACCCAGTACTTC.

A few counts support this clone. CDR3 sequence (DNA): TGTGCCAGTAGTATGAAGGCAGGGGAAGATGGCTACACCTTC. Protein: CASSMKAGEDGYTF. V gene TRBV19 combines with J gene TRBJ1-2; maybe TRBD1 (6 bases). Germline V lookup: CDR1 LNHDA, CDR2 SQIVND (reference sequence). V lost 3 bases and J lost 6, with 14 bases in between. The CDR3 consists of 14 residues.

This chain connects TRBV5-1 to TRBJ1-1, with D tentatively TRBD1 (5 bases). V gave up 0 bases and J gave up 3 bases, with 12 bases separating them. CDR3 length equals 15 residues. Germline CDR1 is SGHRS and CDR2 is YFSETQ. The CDR3 DNA sequence: TGCGCCAGCAGCTTGGATCCAGGGAGGGACACTGAAGCTTTCTTT. This encodes CASSLDPGRDTEAFF.

The CDR3 sequence: CASIQVGQGFDTQYF. The CDR3 DNA reads as TGCGCCAGCATCCAGGTGGGACAGGGGTTCGATACGCAGTATTTT. The rearrangement links TRBV23-1 to TRBJ2-3, with 10 bases aligning to TRBD1. TRBV23-1 is given ORF status, its function remaining uncertain. V shed 7 bases and J 6 bases; nucleotides not matched to a gene: 10. The CDR3 is made up of 15 amino acids.